This T cell receptor beta chain was profiled in a study of blood T cell repertoires in COVID-19. Looking at the study overall: Samples of COVID-19 (acute and convalescent) were obtained from the United States, Italy and Spain. From T cells, B-cell-depleted T cells, or PBMCs came the material, which was cDNA or gDNA.

Trimming pared 5 bases from V and 5 bases from J, leaving 16 bases between. The germline CDR1 and CDR2 sequences are SNHLY and FYNNEI. The CDR3 has 14 residues. Authors' methods: Quantification of nucleated cells was approximated via reference gene primer amplification. Measured with immunoSEQ multiplex PCR; TCRdb has only the in-frame clones, and not every one. D and trimming come from the DNA, and the V and J calls and clone size come from that table. The sample lists roughly 100,000 clones; more than 85% were seen once. This chain uses TRBV2 with TRBJ2-7; tentatively, D is TRBD2 (6 bases). This clonotype originated in a human donor in a cohort sampled during active COVID-19. The sample comprised peripheral blood. The DNA of the CDR3 is TGTGCCAGCAGTATGGAAAACGGAGGGGACGAGCAGTACTTC. Amino acids: CASSMENGGDEQYF.